This T cell receptor (beta chain) is from a study of CD8 T cells in Susac syndrome. Background on the study: Patients with Susac syndrome were therapy-naive, treated with corticosteroids, or treated with intravenous immunoglobulin alone when blood was collected. Overall study findings and caveats: The authors found some 15 Susac-specific public clones in total CD8+ repertoires and about 5 in CD8+ TEMRA repertoires.

A note on this clonotype: Its antigen is not known.

It was negative isolation that provided the CD8+ and CD4+ T cells, whereas TEMRA cells were enriched by FACS. RNA in amounts of about 0.45 to 1 ug was reverse transcribed with random hexamers. TCRdb redid the calling of the immunoSEQ multiplex PCR reads with MiXCR, one entry per CDR3 protein. The sample holds roughly 110,000 distinct CDR3 sequences; approximately 93% are singletons and the top ten take roughly 0.43%. The sequencing sample was made of CD8+ T cells from PBMCs. This TCR came from a human donor with Susac syndrome.

Here the CDR3 reads CASSVDREGETQYF. The CDR3, as DNA: TGTGCCAGCAGCGTAGACAGGGAGGGTGAGACCCAGTACTTC. The V and J genes are TRBV9 and TRBJ2-5; D may be TRBD2 (7 bases). Trimming left V 0 bases short and J 5 bases short, with 11 bases between. The CDR3 is 14 residues long. Germline V CDR1 and CDR2: SGDLS, YYNGEE.